The 32 T cell receptor beta chains below all came from one sample that was sequenced in a study of glioma-infiltrating T cells after dendritic cell vaccination. The protocol was immunoSEQ multiplex PCR, while the TCRdb copy is restricted to in-frame clones and leaves out a portion. The repertoire consists of 90,000 to 100,000 clones, with 70% to 80% occurring once and the leading ten covering about 6.5%. The source was blood, collected before dendritic cell vaccination. Receptors originate from a human donor with glioblastoma.

V is TRBV6-6 and J is TRBJ1-5; tentative D call: TRBD1 (5 bases). The CDR3 is 14 residues long. Trimming shortened V by 6 bases and J by 7 bases, and 16 bases separated the two germline ends. Germline CDR1 reads MNHNY; CDR2 reads SVGAGI (reference sequence). CDR3 protein: CASSFPAGGQPQHF. Here the CDR3 DNA reads TGTGCCAGCAGCTTTCCGGCGGGGGGACAGCCCCAGCATTTT.

In this sample, this clone turned up once. V usage is TRBV19 and J usage is TRBJ2-7; 8 bases fit TRBD2. V lost 7 bases to trimming and J lost 2 bases; unmatched junction nucleotides: 7. The CDR3 runs 14 residues. Germline loops: CDR1 LNHDA, CDR2 SQIVND (reference sequence). DNA for the CDR3: TGTGCCAGTACCTCAGCGGGAGTTCCCTACGAGCAGTACTTC. This translates into CASTSAGVPYEQYF. Full variable domain (rest looked up from reference TRBV19 and TRBJ2-7): DGGITQSPKYLFRKEGQNVTLSCEQNLNHDAMYWYRQDPGQGLRLIYYSQIVNDFQKGDIAEGYSVSREKKESFPLTVTSAQKNPTAFYLCASTSAGVPYEQYFGPGTRLTVT.

The V gene is TRBV5-1, the J gene TRBJ2-3; a weak D match, TRBD1 (6 bases). Germline CDR1 is SGHRS and CDR2 is YFSETQ. The germline V and J ends were trimmed by 0 bases and 7 bases, with 15 bases remaining between them. There are 15 residues in the CDR3. The CDR3 loop reads CASSLAEQGSNTQYF. CDR3 DNA: TGCGCCAGCAGCTTGGCCGAACAGGGCTCGAATACGCAGTATTTT.

Only a few counts were recorded for this clone. V gene TRBV2 combines with J gene TRBJ2-3, with a weak D call TRBD2 (5 bases). The CDR3 spans 15 residues. V shed 6 bases and J shed 7 bases, with 20 bases lying between them. The germline CDR1 and CDR2 sequences are SNHLY and FYNNEI. The CDR3 loop is CASSPERIRVNTQYF. The CDR3 DNA follows: TGTGCCAGCAGCCCGGAGCGGATACGAGTGAATACGCAGTATTTT.

This chain uses TRBV18 with TRBJ1-1; D is possibly TRBD1 (6 bases). CDR3 length: 14 amino acids. V gave up 6 bases and J gave up 0 bases, with 11 bases separating them. Per the germline V gene, CDR1 is KGHSH and CDR2 is LQKENI. In nucleotides, the CDR3 is TGTGCCAGCTCGCCTAGGGGGTTGAACACTGAAGCTTTCTTT. Encoded protein: CASSPRGLNTEAFF.

The chain has TRBV6-5 and TRBJ2-1; 7 nucleotides match TRBD2. Trimming removed 8 bases from V and 8 bases from J; junction bases left unmatched: 15. Looked up from germline, CDR1 is MNHEY and CDR2 is SVGAGI. The CDR3 covers 15 residues. CDR3: CASRPERGLGYEQFF. The CDR3 DNA is TGTGCCAGCCGCCCCGAGCGGGGCCTGGGGTATGAGCAGTTCTTC.

This clone was counted only a few times. The chain carries TRBV7-9 and TRBJ1-5; D not resolved. V was cut by 0 bases and J by 0 bases, with 6 bases left in between. CDR1 and CDR2 from the germline V gene are SEHNR and FQNEAQ (reference sequence). There are 15 residues in the CDR3. CDR3 sequence (DNA): TGTGCCAGCAGCTTAGCGGGCGATAGCAATCAGCCCCAGCATTTT. It encodes CASSLAGDSNQPQHF. Filled out from reference TRBV7-9 and TRBJ1-5, the complete variable domain reads DTGVSQNPRHKITKRGQNVTFRCDPISEHNRLYWYRQTLGQGPEFLTYFQNEAQLEKSRLLSDRFSAERPKGSFSTLEIQRTEQGDSAMYLCASSLAGDSNQPQHFGDGTRLSIL.

This clone was observed once. CDR3 region: CASSLGQGSYNEQFF. CDR3 coding DNA: TGTGCCAGCAGCTTGGGACAGGGTTCCTACAATGAGCAGTTCTTC. This rearrangement joins TRBV5-5 to TRBJ2-1; 7 bases are shared with TRBD1. This CDR3 spans 15 amino acids. J lost 1 base, V lost 0 bases, and 1 base had no gene match. CDR1 and CDR2 from the germline V gene are SGHKS and YYEKEE (reference sequence).

This CDR3 reads CASSSTGAADGEAFF. The DNA for the CDR3 is TGTGCCAGCAGCTCTACTGGAGCGGCAGACGGTGAAGCTTTCTTT. The gene calls are TRBV5-4 and TRBJ1-1; no clear D. Germline V gene data show CDR1 as SGHNT and CDR2 as YYREEE (reference sequence). The CDR3 loop spans 15 amino acids. V was clipped by 3 bases and J by 7 bases, with 19 bases between them. The full variable domain, rest sourced from reference TRBV5-4 and TRBJ1-1, is ETGVTQSPTHLIKTRGQQVTLRCSSQSGHNTVSWYQQALGQGPQFIFQYYREEENGRGNFPPRFSGLQFPNYSSELNVNALELDDSALYLCASSSTGAADGEAFFGQGTRLTVV.

The chain couples TRBV6-1 to TRBJ1-3; D not resolved. Germline V gives CDR1 MNHNS, CDR2 SASEGT. V was shortened by 1 base and J by 4 bases, with 8 bases between the two germline ends. The length of the CDR3 is 14 residues. The CDR3 spells CASSEVSEGNTIYF. CDR3 coding DNA: TGTGCCAGCAGTGAAGTGTCCGAGGGAAACACCATATATTTT.

The J gene is TRBJ1-1, the V gene TRBV2; 10 bases fit TRBD1. V dropped 6 bases and J dropped 4; count of bases not matched to a gene: 17. This CDR3 comprises 18 residues. Germline CDR1 is SNHLY and CDR2 is FYNNEI. In nucleotides, the CDR3 is TGTGCCAGCAGGGGTACACCAGGGACAGGGGAGAGAGTCACTGAAGCTTTCTTT. It encodes CASRGTPGTGERVTEAFF.

The rearrangement joins TRBV28 to TRBJ1-1; no clear D gene. CDR1 MDHEN and CDR2 SYDVKM come from the germline V gene. Trimming pared 6 bases from V and 2 bases from J, leaving 19 bases between. This CDR3 is built from 16 residues. The CDR3 coding sequence is TGTGCCAGCAGCCTTCCCCACACAAGTGGTAACACTGAAGCTTTCTTT. Translating it yields CASSLPHTSGNTEAFF.

In regard to this clone: The identical CDR3 is also encoded by other nucleotide sequences in the sample. The genes are TRBV5-1 and TRBJ1-3; 7 nucleotides line up with TRBD1. The trim removed 0 bases at V and 7 bases at J, leaving 4 bases unmatched. The CDR3 loop spans 14 amino acids. Germline values: CDR1 SGHRS, CDR2 YFSETQ. The CDR3 sequence: CASSLGQGGNTIYF. The DNA of the CDR3 is TGCGCCAGCAGCTTGGGACAGGGTGGCAACACCATATATTTT.

The J gene is TRBJ2-1, the V gene TRBV28, with TRBD1 matching 8 bases. Germline loops: CDR1 MDHEN, CDR2 SYDVKM. The CDR3 has 18 residues. With V trimmed by 5 bases and J by 6 bases, 18 bases remained unmatched. The CDR3 loop reads CASSEIRARGTGGNEQFF. The CDR3 DNA sequence: TGTGCCAGCAGTGAGATTAGGGCCCGGGGCACAGGGGGCAATGAGCAGTTCTTC.

The gene calls are TRBV4-1 and TRBJ2-3; 8 positions match TRBD1. Per germline, CDR1 MGHRA and CDR2 YSYEKL. V was pared by 3 bases and J by 0 bases, with 5 bases of the junction left unmatched. The CDR3 sequence is 16 residues long. CDR3 nucleotide sequence: TGCGCCAGCAGCCAGGGGTGGACAGGGAGCACAGATACGCAGTATTTT. Amino acids: CASSQGWTGSTDTQYF.

The chain combines TRBV6-5 with TRBJ2-2; 7 bases are a match to TRBD1. The CDR3 extends over 14 amino acids. V shed 7 bases, J shed 5 bases, and the junction held 7 bases outside the gene matches. Germline V gives CDR1 MNHEY, CDR2 SVGAGI. CDR3 protein: CASTAGGWTGELFF. The CDR3 region has the DNA TGTGCCAGCACCGCAGGGGGTTGGACCGGGGAGCTGTTTTTT.

This chain uses TRBV19 with TRBJ1-1; 9 nucleotides align to TRBD1. The germline gives CDR1 LNHDA, CDR2 SQIVND (reference sequence). The CDR3 covers 14 residues. V was pared by 4 bases and J by 2 bases, with 2 bases of the junction left unmatched. CDR3 loop: CASSKGQGNTEAFF. The CDR3 DNA sequence: TGTGCCAGTAGTAAGGGACAGGGAAACACTGAAGCTTTCTTT. Full variable domain (missing parts from reference TRBV19 and TRBJ1-1): DGGITQSPKYLFRKEGQNVTLSCEQNLNHDAMYWYRQDPGQGLRLIYYSQIVNDFQKGDIAEGYSVSREKKESFPLTVTSAQKNPTAFYLCASSKGQGNTEAFFGQGTRLTVV.

This chain connects TRBV4-1 to TRBJ2-5, with 10 positions matching TRBD1. Gene TRBJ2-7 matches the end of the DNA better, so the J call may be wrong. This CDR3 has 15 amino acids. Germline lookup yields CDR1 MGHRA and CDR2 YSYEKL. The CDR3 reads CASSHTTGGPYEQYF. Written as DNA, the CDR3 is TGCGCCAGCAGCCACACGACAGGGGGCCCCTACGAGCAGTACTTC.

This clone has a handful of counts. The chain combines TRBV2 with TRBJ1-2; 7 nucleotides align to TRBD1. The trim removed 6 bases at V and 8 bases at J, leaving 9 bases unmatched. The CDR3 length is 13 residues. Germline assignment: CDR1 SNHLY and CDR2 FYNNEI. CDR3 sequence (DNA): TGTGCCAGCAGCTCAGACAGGGCGGGGGGCTACACCTTC. It encodes CASSSDRAGGYTF.

The CDR3 protein is CSVPRDRGQGTEAFF. The CDR3 bases are TGCAGCGTACCCCGGGACAGGGGGCAAGGAACTGAAGCTTTCTTT. This chain links TRBV29-1 with TRBJ1-1; 12 nucleotides line up with TRBD1. J gave up 5 bases and V 6 bases, and 10 bases lay outside the gene matches. This CDR3 has 15 amino acids. CDR1 is SQVTM, CDR2 ANQGSEA, per germline.

The gene calls are TRBV27 and TRBJ2-7; 11 bases are a match to TRBD1. Germline lookup yields CDR1 MNHEY and CDR2 SMNVEV (reference sequence). The CDR3 has 16 amino acids. Trimming at V came to 5 bases and at J to 6 bases, leaving 12 bases not matched to a gene. The DNA for the CDR3 is TGTGCCAGCAGTATAAGAAATGGACAGGGGGCGGGCGAGCAGTACTTC. Residues: CASSIRNGQGAGEQYF.

The chain couples TRBV27 to TRBJ2-1; TRBD2 agrees at 10 bases. Trimming at V came to 11 bases and at J to 5 bases, leaving 6 bases not matched to a gene. Germline-derived CDR1 and CDR2 are MNHEY and SMNVEV (reference sequence). The CDR3 is made up of 13 amino acids. The CDR3 DNA reads as TGTGCCCCTGGACTAGCGGAACACAATGAGCAGTTCTTC. Translated: CAPGLAEHNEQFF.

The genes are TRBV4-1 and TRBJ2-1; maybe TRBD2 (5 bases). Germline CDR1 MGHRA, CDR2 YSYEKL. Trimming shortened V by 0 bases and J by 0 bases, and 9 bases separated the two germline ends. The CDR3 is made up of 16 amino acids. CDR3 region: CASSQEGGSSYNEQFF. The CDR3 bases are TGCGCCAGCAGCCAAGAAGGCGGGTCCTCCTACAATGAGCAGTTCTTC.

This clone was detected only a few times. The chain recombines TRBV5-1 with TRBJ2-1, with 12 bases that match TRBD2. The CDR3 length is 15 residues. J gave up 4 bases and V 4 bases, and 3 bases lay outside the gene matches. Germline lookup yields CDR1 SGHRS and CDR2 YFSETQ. The DNA for the CDR3 is TGCGCCAGCAGCCGGACTAGCGGGACTTACAATGAGCAGTTCTTC. This translates into CASSRTSGTYNEQFF.

This chain links TRBV5-4 with TRBJ2-3; TRBD2 might be the D (5 bases). V shed 4 bases and J shed 2 bases, with 11 bases lying between them. This CDR3 is built from 14 residues. Germline lookup yields CDR1 SGHNT and CDR2 YYREEE (reference sequence). Here the CDR3 reads CASSQRGNTDTQYF. CDR3 nucleotide sequence: TGTGCCAGCAGCCAGAGAGGGAACACAGATACGCAGTATTTT.

The chain recombines TRBV6-5 with TRBJ2-6, with unresolved D. This CDR3 spans 13 amino acids. From germline, CDR1 is MNHEY and CDR2 SVGAGI. V lost 2 bases, J lost 4 bases, and 3 bases lay in between. The CDR3 loop reads CASSYAGANVLTF. In DNA form, the CDR3 reads TGTGCCAGCAGTTACGCGGGGGCCAACGTCCTGACTTTC.

The CDR3 DNA reads TGTGCCAGCAGCGACCGAAGCGGGGCCACCTACAATGAGCAGTTCTTC. Translation: CASSDRSGATYNEQFF. This chain joins TRBV7-3 and TRBJ2-1; TRBD2 matches at 7 bases. The germline V gene has CDR1 SGHTA and CDR2 FQGTGA. The CDR3 covers 16 residues. The trim removed 5 bases at V and 2 bases at J, leaving 9 bases unmatched.

The chain carries TRBV19 and TRBJ1-3; TRBD1 aligns across 8 bases. With V trimmed by 5 bases and J by 2 bases, 2 bases remained unmatched. This CDR3 comprises 14 residues. CDR1 is LNHDA, CDR2 SQIVND, per germline (reference sequence). The CDR3 DNA follows: TGTGCCAGTAGTGAACAGGGGGCTGGAAACACCATATATTTT. Protein: CASSEQGAGNTIYF.

The rearrangement joins TRBV28 to TRBJ1-5, with TRBD1 as a possible D gene (6 bases). CDR3 length: 15 amino acids. V lost 5 bases to trimming and J lost 7 bases, with 18 bases between them. The germline gives CDR1 MDHEN, CDR2 SYDVKM. This chain's CDR3 is CASSPTGNVGQPQHF. Here the CDR3 DNA reads TGTGCCAGCAGTCCTACAGGGAACGTGGGCCAGCCCCAGCATTTT.

This clone was seen just once. V usage is TRBV7-6 and J usage is TRBJ2-3; no definite D call. The V end lost 1 base, the J end lost 2 bases, and 7 bases lay between the germline ends. CDR3 length: 14 residues. In germline, CDR1 is SGHVS, CDR2 FNYEAQ. The CDR3 loop reads CASSLVTDTDTQYF. CDR3 nucleotide sequence: TGTGCCAGCAGCTTAGTTACAGACACAGATACGCAGTATTTT.

Written as DNA, the CDR3 is TGTGCCAGTAGCGGCCCCACAGGGCACCAGCCCCAGCATTTT. It specifies CASSGPTGHQPQHF. This chain links TRBV19 with TRBJ1-5, with TRBD1 as a possible D gene (6 bases). The CDR3 runs 14 residues. Germline V gene data show CDR1 as LNHDA and CDR2 as SQIVND (reference sequence). Trimming removed 6 bases from V and 7 bases from J, with 16 bases in between.

This rearrangement joins TRBV5-1 to TRBJ1-2, with TRBD1 matching 7 bases. V lost 4 bases, J lost 2 bases, and 5 bases stayed unmatched. The CDR3 is 14 residues long. The germline V gene has CDR1 SGHRS and CDR2 YFSETQ. For the CDR3, the DNA is TGCGCCAGCAGCCCCGGGGACAGAAACTATGGCTACACCTTC. Translating gives CASSPGDRNYGYTF.